This is a list of T cell receptor beta chains from one sample in a study of control samples from healthy donors and cancer patients. The repertoire was sequenced with immunoSEQ multiplex PCR; TCRdb's copy has only in-frame clones and lacks some. Seen here are 88,000 or so clones, about 94% observed once, and the top ten hold 4.8%. The specimen was blood. The source is a woman aged 18-30 years in good health. Each CDR3 is given with its conserved first and last residue. D genes are given only for firm matches. Size values are once, few and many counts, or a class for expanded clones, and some rows have none.

size: .; D: TRBD2; V: TRBV28; J: TRBJ2-1; DNA: TGTGCCAGCAGTTTTCGGGGGGAGCTTGTGCGCAATGAGCAGTTCTTC; CDR3: CASSFRGELVRNEQFF
size: .; D: TRBD2; V: TRBV6-1; J: TRBJ2-7; DNA: TGTGCCAGCAGTGATAGCCTAGCGGGAGGCTACGAGCAGTACTTC; CDR3: CASSDSLAGGYEQYF
size: .; D: .; V: TRBV6-5; J: TRBJ1-6; DNA: TGTGCCAGCAGCCTTCTCCTGATAGGCGTATCACCCCTCCACTTT; CDR3: CASSLLLIGVSPLHF
size: .; D: .; V: TRBV7-2; J: TRBJ2-7; DNA: TGTGCCAGCAGCCCATACACGGGAGCCACTTCATACGAGCAGTACTTC; CDR3: CASSPYTGATSYEQYF
size: .; D: .; V: TRBV9; J: TRBJ1-1; DNA: TGTGCCAGCAGCCCCAGTGGTCACACTGAAGCTTTCTTT; CDR3: CASSPSGHTEAFF
size: .; D: .; V: TRBV5-1; J: TRBJ1-1; DNA: TGCGCCAGCAGCTTGGGCACAGGTGCAGGGCACACTGAAGCTTTCTTT; CDR3: CASSLGTGAGHTEAFF
size: .; D: .; V: TRBV7-2; J: TRBJ1-3; DNA: TGTGCCAGCAGCTTAATAGGGGGGTCTGGAAACACCATATATTTT; CDR3: CASSLIGGSGNTIYF
size: .; D: TRBD2; V: TRBV24-1; J: TRBJ2-5; DNA: TGTGCCACCAGTGATCCGGGGGGAGGGAATGGAGAGACCCAGTACTTC; CDR3: CATSDPGGGNGETQYF
size: .; D: .; V: TRBV6-6; J: TRBJ2-7; DNA: TGTGCCAGCAACAAGGTTGAGATGCAGGGGTTCTACGAGCAGTACTTC; CDR3: CASNKVEMQGFYEQYF
size: .; D: .; V: TRBV3-1/TRBV3-2; J: TRBJ1-2; DNA: TGTGCCAGCAGCCAAGACTCCCGCGGCTATGGCTACACCTTC; CDR3: CASSQDSRGYGYTF
size: few; D: TRBD1; V: TRBV24-1; J: TRBJ2-7; DNA: TGTGCCACCAGCCAAACCGGGACAGGGGCCTACGAGCAGTACTTC; CDR3: CATSQTGTGAYEQYF
size: .; D: .; V: TRBV28; J: TRBJ2-7; DNA: TGTGCCAGCAGATGGGACGACGAGCAGTACTTC; CDR3: CASRWDDEQYF
size: .; D: TRBD1; V: TRBV4-1; J: TRBJ1-3; DNA: TGCGCCAGCAGCCCGGGACAGCTCTCTGGAAACACCATATATTTT; CDR3: CASSPGQLSGNTIYF
size: .; D: TRBD1; V: TRBV5-1; J: TRBJ1-2; DNA: TGCGCCAGCAGCCTGGGACAGGGTATTGGCTACACCTTC; CDR3: CASSLGQGIGYTF
size: .; D: .; V: TRBV5-1; J: TRBJ2-1; DNA: TGCGCCAGCAGCTTGGTAGGGGACAATGAGCAGTTCTTC; CDR3: CASSLVGDNEQFF
size: .; D: .; V: TRBV19; J: TRBJ1-5; DNA: TGTGCCAGTAGTCAGGGTTCAGGAGGGCCCCAAAATCAGCCCCAGCATTTT; CDR3: CASSQGSGGPQNQPQHF